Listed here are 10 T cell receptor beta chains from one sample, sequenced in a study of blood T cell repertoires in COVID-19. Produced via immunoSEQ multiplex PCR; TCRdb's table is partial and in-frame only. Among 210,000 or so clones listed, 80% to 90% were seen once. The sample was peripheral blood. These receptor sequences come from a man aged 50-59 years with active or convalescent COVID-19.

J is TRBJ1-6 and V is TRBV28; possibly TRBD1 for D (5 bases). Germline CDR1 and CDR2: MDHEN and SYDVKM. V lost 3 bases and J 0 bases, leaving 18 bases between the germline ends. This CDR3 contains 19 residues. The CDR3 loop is CASSFSQTDISSYNSPLHF. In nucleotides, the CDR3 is TGTGCCAGCAGTTTTAGTCAGACAGACATTAGCTCCTATAATTCACCCCTCCACTTT.

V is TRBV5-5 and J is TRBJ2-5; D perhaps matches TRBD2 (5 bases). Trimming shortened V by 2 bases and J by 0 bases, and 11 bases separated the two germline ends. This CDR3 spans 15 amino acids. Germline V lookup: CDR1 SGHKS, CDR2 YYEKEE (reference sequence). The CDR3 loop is CASSLRPGYQETQYF. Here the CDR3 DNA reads TGTGCCAGCAGCTTAAGGCCGGGGTACCAAGAGACCCAGTACTTC.

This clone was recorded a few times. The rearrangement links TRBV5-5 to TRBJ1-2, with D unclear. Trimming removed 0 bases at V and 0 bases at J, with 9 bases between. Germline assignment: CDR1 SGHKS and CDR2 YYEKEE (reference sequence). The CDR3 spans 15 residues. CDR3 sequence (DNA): TGTGCCAGCAGCTTGGTACTTGACTCTAACTATGGCTACACCTTC. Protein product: CASSLVLDSNYGYTF.

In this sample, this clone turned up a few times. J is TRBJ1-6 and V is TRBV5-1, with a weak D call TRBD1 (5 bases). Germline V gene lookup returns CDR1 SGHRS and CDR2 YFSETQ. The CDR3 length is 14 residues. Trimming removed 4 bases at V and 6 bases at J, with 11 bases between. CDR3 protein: CASSRDSRNSPLHF. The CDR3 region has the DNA TGCGCCAGCAGCCGTGACAGCCGTAATTCACCCCTCCACTTT.

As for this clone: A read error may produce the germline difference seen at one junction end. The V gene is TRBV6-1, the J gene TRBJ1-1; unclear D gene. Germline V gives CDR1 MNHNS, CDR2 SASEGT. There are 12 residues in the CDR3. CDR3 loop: CASSEKPNIGSF. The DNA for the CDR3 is TGTGCCAGCAGTGAAAAACCGAATATTGGGAGCTTT.

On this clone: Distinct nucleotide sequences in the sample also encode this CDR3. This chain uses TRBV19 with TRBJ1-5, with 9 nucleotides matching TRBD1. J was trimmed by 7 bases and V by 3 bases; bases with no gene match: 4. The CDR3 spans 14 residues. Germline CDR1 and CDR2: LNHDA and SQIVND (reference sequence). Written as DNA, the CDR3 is TGTGCCAGTAGTATGGGGACAGGGACACAGCCCCAGCATTTT. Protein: CASSMGTGTQPQHF.

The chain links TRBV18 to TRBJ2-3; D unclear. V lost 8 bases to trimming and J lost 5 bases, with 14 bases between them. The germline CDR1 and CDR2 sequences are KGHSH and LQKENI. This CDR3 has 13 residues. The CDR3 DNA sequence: TGTGCCAGCCTCCCCGGCGGTATAGATACGCAGTATTTT. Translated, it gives CASLPGGIDTQYF.

CDR3 coding DNA: TGTGCCAGCAGTCCCGACAGTGGCTACACCTTC. It yields the protein CASSPDSGYTF. The rearrangement links TRBV28 to TRBJ1-2; D might be TRBD1 (5 bases). With 5 bases removed from V and 7 bases from J, the gap between germline ends came to 8 bases. Looked up from germline, CDR1 is MDHEN and CDR2 is SYDVKM. The CDR3 runs to 11 residues.

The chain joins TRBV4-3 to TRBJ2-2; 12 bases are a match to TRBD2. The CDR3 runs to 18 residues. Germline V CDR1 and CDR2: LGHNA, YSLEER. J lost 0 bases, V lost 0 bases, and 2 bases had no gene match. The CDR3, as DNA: TGCGCCAGCAGCCAAGATCCTAGCGGGGGGGCGAACACCGGGGAGCTGTTTTTT. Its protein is CASSQDPSGGANTGELFF.

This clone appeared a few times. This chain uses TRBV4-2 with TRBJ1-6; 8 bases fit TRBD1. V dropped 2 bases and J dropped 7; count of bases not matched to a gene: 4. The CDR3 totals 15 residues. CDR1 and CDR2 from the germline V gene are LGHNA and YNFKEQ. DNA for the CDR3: TGTGCCAGCAGCCAAAACACAGGGGGGAATTCACCCCTCCACTTT. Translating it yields CASSQNTGGNSPLHF.